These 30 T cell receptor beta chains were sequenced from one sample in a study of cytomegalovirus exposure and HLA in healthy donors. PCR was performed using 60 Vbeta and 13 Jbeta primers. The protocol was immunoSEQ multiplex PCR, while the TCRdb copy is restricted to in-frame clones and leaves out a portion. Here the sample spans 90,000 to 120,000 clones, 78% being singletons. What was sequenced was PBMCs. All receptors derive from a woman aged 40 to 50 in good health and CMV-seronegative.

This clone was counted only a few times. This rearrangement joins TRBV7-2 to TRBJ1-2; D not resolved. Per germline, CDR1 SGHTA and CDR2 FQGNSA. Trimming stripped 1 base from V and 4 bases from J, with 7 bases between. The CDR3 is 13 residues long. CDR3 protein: CASSLEGGYGYTF. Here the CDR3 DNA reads TGTGCCAGCAGCTTAGAAGGCGGCTATGGCTACACCTTC.

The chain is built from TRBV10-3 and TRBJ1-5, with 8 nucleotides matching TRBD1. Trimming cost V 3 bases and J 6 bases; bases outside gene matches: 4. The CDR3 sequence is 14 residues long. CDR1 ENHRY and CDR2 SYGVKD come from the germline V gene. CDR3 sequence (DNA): TGTGCCATCAGTGAAGACAGGGGCGGTCAGCCCCAGCATTTT. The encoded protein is CAISEDRGGQPQHF.

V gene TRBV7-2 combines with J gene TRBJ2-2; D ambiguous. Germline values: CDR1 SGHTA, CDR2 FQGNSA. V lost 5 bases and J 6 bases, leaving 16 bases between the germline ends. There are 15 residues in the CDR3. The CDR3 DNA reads TGTGCCAGCAGCCCCGATAGGAGTTACGCCGGGGAGCTGTTTTTT. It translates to CASSPDRSYAGELFF. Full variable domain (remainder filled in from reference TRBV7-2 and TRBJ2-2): GAGVSQSPSNKVTEKGKDVELRCDPISGHTALYWYRQSLGQGLEFLIYFQGNSAPDKSGLPSDRFSAERTGGSVSTLTIQRTQQEDSAVYLCASSPDRSYAGELFFGEGSRLTVL.

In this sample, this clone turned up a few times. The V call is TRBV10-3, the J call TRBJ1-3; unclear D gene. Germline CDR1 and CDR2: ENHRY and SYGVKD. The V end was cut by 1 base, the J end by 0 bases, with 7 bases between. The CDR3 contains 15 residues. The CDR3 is CAISELVNSGNTIYF. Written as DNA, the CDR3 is TGTGCCATCAGTGAGTTAGTCAACTCTGGAAACACCATATATTTT.

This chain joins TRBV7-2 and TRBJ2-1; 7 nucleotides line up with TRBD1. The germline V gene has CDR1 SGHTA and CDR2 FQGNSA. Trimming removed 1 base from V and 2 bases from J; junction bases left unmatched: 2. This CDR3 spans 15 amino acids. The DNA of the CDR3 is TGTGCCAGCAGCTTAGACAGGGGACCCTACAATGAGCAGTTCTTC. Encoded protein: CASSLDRGPYNEQFF.

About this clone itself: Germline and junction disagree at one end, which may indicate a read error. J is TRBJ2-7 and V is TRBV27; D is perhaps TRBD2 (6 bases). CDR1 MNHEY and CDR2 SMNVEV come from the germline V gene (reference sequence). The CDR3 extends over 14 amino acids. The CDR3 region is CVSSMDGSSYEQYF. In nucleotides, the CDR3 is TGTGTCAGCAGTATGGACGGGAGCTCCTACGAGCAGTACTTC.

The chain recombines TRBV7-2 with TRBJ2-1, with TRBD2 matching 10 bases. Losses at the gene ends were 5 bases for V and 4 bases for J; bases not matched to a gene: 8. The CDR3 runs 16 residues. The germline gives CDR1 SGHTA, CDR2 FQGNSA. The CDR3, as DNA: TGTGCCAGCAGCCACCGACTAGCGGGTTATTACAATGAGCAGTTCTTC. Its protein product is CASSHRLAGYYNEQFF. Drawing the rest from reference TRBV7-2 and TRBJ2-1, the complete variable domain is GAGVSQSPSNKVTEKGKDVELRCDPISGHTALYWYRQSLGQGLEFLIYFQGNSAPDKSGLPSDRFSAERTGGSVSTLTIQRTQQEDSAVYLCASSHRLAGYYNEQFFGPGTRLTVL.

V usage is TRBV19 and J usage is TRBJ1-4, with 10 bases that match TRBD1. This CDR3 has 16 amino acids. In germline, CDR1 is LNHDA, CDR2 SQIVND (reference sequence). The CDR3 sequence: CAKLGDRGLDNEKLFF. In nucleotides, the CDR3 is TGTGCGAAGCTAGGAGACAGGGGGCTCGATAATGAAAAACTGTTTTTT.

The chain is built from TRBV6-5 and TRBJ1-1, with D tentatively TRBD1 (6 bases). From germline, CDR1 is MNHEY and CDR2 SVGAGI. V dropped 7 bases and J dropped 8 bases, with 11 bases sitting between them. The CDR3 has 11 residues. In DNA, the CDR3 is TGTGCCAGCACCCAAGGACAGGAAGCTTTCTTT. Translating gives CASTQGQEAFF.

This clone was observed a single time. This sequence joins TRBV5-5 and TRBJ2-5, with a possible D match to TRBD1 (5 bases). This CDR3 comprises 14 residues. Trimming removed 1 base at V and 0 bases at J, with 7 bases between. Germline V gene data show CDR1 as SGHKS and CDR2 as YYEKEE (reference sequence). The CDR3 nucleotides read TGTGCCAGCAGCTTGCCCAGGGACCAAGAGACCCAGTACTTC. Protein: CASSLPRDQETQYF.

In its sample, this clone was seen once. CDR3 amino acids: CASSPHRGGGSYEQYF. In DNA form, the CDR3 reads TGTGCCAGCAGCCCCCACAGGGGAGGAGGCTCCTACGAGCAGTACTTC. This rearrangement joins TRBV9 to TRBJ2-7; D possibly corresponds to TRBD1 (7 bases). V lost 4 bases and J 0 bases, leaving 17 bases between the germline ends. The CDR3 contains 16 residues. The V gene's germline CDR1 is SGDLS and CDR2 YYNGEE.

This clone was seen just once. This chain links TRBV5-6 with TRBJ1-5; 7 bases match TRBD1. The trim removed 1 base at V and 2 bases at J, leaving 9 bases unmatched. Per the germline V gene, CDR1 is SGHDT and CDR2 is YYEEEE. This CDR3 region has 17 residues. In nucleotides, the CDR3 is TGTGCCAGCAGCTTGAAAGGACAGGACATCCGCAATCAGCCCCAGCATTTT. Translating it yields CASSLKGQDIRNQPQHF.

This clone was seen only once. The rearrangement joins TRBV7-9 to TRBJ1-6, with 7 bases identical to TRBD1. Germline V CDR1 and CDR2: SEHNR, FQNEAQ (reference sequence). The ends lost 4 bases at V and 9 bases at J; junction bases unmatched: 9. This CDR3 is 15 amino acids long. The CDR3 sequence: CASSSKQGSTSPLHF. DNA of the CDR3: TGTGCCAGCAGCTCAAAACAGGGGTCCACTTCACCCCTCCACTTT.

The CDR3 DNA reads TGTGCCAGCAGCTTAAGAACGAGTGAGCAGTTCTTC. Amino acid sequence: CASSLRTSEQFF. This chain uses TRBV5-4 with TRBJ2-1; D gene uncertain. Germline V gene sequence: CDR1 SGHNT, CDR2 YYREEE (reference sequence). The CDR3 has 12 residues. The V end lost 2 bases, the J end lost 9 bases, and 9 bases lay between the germline ends. Based on the CDR3 plus reference TRBV5-4 and TRBJ2-1, the full variable domain is ETGVTQSPTHLIKTRGQQVTLRCSSQSGHNTVSWYQQALGQGPQFIFQYYREEENGRGNFPPRFSGLQFPNYSSELNVNALELDDSALYLCASSLRTSEQFFGPGTRLTVL.

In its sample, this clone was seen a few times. CDR3 loop: CAAGDRGDSGTQYF. The CDR3, as DNA: TGTGCCGCAGGGGACAGGGGAGACTCGGGGACCCAGTACTTC. The V gene is TRBV10-3, the J gene TRBJ2-5, with 10 nucleotides matching TRBD1. The germline gives CDR1 ENHRY, CDR2 SYGVKD. The CDR3 covers 14 residues. V lost 11 bases, J lost 7 bases, and 13 bases stayed unmatched.

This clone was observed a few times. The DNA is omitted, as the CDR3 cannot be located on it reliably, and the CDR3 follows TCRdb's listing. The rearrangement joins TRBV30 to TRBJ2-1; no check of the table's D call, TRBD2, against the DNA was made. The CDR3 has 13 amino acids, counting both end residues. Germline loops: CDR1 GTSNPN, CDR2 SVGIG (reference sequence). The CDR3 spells CAWSVWAAGTRFF.

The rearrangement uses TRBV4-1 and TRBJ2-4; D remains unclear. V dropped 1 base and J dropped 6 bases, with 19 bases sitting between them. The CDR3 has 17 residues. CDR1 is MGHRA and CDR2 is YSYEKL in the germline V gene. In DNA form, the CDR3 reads TGCGCCAGCAGCCAAGGTCCAGCTAGTGGGTTGAGAAACATTCAGTACTTC. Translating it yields CASSQGPASGLRNIQYF.

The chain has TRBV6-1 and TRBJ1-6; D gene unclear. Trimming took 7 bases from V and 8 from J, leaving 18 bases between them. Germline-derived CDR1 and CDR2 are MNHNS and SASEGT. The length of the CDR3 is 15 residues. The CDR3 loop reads CASILTTAVDSPLHF. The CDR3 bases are TGTGCCAGCATCCTGACTACGGCCGTTGATTCACCCCTCCACTTT.

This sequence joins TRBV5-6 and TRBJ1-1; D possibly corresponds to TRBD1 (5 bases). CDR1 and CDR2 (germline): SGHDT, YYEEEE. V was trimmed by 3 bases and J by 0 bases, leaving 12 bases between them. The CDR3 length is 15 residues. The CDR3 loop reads CASSWGGGVNTEAFF. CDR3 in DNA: TGTGCCAGCAGCTGGGGTGGGGGGGTGAACACTGAAGCTTTCTTT.

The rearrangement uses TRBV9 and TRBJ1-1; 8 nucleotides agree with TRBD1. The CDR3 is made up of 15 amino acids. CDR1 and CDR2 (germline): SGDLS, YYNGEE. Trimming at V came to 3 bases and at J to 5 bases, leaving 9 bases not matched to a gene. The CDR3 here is CASSASPTGVTEAFF. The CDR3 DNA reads TGTGCCAGCAGCGCGAGTCCGACAGGGGTGACTGAAGCTTTCTTT.

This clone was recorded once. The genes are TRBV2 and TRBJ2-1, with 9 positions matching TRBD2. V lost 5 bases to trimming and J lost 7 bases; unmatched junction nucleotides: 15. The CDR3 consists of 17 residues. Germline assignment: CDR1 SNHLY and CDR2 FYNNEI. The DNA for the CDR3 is TGTGCCAGCAGTACTAGCGGGCGGCTCCCTTTGATGAATGAGCAGTTCTTC. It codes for CASSTSGRLPLMNEQFF.

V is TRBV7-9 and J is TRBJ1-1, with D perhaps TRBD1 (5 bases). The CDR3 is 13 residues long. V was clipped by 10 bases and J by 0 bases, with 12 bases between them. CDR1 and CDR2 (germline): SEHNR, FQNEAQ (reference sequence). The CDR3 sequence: CATHFRVNTEAFF. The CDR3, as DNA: TGTGCCACCCACTTCAGGGTGAACACTGAAGCTTTCTTT.

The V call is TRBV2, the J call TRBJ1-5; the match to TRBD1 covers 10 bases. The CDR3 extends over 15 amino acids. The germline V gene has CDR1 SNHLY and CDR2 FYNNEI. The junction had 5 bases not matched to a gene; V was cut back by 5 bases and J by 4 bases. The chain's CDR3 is CASSWDRGWNQPQHF. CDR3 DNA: TGTGCCAGCAGTTGGGACAGGGGCTGGAATCAGCCCCAGCATTTT.

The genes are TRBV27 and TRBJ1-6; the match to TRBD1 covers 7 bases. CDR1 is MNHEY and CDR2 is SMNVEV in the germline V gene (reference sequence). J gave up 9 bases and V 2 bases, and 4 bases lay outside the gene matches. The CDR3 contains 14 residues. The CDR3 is CASSLKGQISPLHF. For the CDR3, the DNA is TGTGCCAGCAGTTTAAAGGGACAGATTTCACCCCTCCACTTT.

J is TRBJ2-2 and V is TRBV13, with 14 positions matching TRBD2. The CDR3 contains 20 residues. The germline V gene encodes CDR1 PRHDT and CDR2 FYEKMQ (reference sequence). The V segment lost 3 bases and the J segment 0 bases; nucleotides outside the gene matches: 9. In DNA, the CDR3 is TGTGCCAGCAGCTTGCCCGGGACTAGCGGGAGAGGGGCGAACACCGGGGAGCTGTTTTTT. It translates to CASSLPGTSGRGANTGELFF.

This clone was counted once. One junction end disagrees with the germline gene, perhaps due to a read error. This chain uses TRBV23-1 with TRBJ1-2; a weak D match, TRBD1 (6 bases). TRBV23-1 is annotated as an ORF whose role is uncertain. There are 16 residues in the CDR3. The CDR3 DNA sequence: TGCGCCAGCAGACCCACACCCGGGACACCAAAGGTTGGCGACACCTTC. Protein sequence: CASRPTPGTPKVGDTF.

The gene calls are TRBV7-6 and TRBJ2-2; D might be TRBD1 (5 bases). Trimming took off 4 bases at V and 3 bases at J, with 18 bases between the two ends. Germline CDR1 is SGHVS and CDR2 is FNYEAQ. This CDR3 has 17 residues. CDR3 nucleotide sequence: TGTGCCAGCAGCTACTATAGTGTTAAAGGGGACACCGGGGAGCTGTTTTTT. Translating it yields CASSYYSVKGDTGELFF.

The CDR3 region has the DNA TGTGCCAGCAGTGACCGACAGACCTACGAGCAGTACTTC. Translated: CASSDRQTYEQYF. V gene TRBV2 combines with J gene TRBJ2-7; D might be TRBD1 (5 bases). Germline CDR1 and CDR2: SNHLY and FYNNEI. With 3 bases removed from V and 2 bases from J, the gap between germline ends came to 8 bases. This CDR3 contains 13 residues. Drawing the rest from reference TRBV2 and TRBJ2-7, the complete variable domain is EPEVTQTPSHQVTQMGQEVILRCVPISNHLYFYWYRQILGQKVEFLVSFYNNEISEKSEIFDDQFSVERPDGSNFTLKIRSTKLEDSAMYFCASSDRQTYEQYFGPGTRLTVT.

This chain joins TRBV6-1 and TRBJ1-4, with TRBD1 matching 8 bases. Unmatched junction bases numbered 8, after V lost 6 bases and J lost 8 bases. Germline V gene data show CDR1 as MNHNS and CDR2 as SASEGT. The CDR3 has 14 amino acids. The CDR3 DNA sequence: TGTGCCAGCAGCCATCAGGGGGCTGGAGAAAAACTGTTTTTT. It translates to CASSHQGAGEKLFF.

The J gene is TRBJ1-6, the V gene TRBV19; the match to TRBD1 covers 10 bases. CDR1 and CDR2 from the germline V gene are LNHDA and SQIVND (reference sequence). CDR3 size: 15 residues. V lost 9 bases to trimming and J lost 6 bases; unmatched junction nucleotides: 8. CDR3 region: CASRNRDRGNSPLHF. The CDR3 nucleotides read TGTGCCAGCAGAAACCGGGACAGGGGTAATTCACCCCTCCACTTT.